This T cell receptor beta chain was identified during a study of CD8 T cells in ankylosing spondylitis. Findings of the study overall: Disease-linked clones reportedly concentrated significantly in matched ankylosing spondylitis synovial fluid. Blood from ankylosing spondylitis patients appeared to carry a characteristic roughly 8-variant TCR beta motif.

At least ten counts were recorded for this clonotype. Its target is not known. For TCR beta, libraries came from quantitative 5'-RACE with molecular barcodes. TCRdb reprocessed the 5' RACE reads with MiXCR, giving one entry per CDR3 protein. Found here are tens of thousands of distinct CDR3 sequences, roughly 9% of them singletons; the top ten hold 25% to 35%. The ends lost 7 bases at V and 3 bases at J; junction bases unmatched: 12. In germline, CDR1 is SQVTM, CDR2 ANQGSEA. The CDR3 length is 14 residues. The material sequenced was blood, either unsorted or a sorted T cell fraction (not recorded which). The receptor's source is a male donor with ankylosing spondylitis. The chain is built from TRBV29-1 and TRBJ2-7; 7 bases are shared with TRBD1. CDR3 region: CSATATGFSYEQYF. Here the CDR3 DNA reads TGCAGCGCCACTGCGACAGGGTTTAGCTACGAGCAGTACTTC.